This TCR beta chain was obtained from a study of blood T cell repertoires in COVID-19. TCRdb keeps only in-frame clones here, not all; method: immunoSEQ multiplex PCR. The data contain just over 300,000 clones, under 90% of them singletons. The CDR3 is 14 amino acids. From germline, CDR1 is LGHDT and CDR2 YNNKEL (reference sequence). Deletions cut 4 bases from V and 2 bases from J, with 8 bases between. This receptor was taken from a man aged 25-40 years who had recovered from COVID-19. Sequenced: PBMCs or T cells enriched from blood (not recorded which). J is TRBJ2-2 and V is TRBV3-1 (or the pseudogene TRBV3-2); D possibly corresponds to TRBD2 (5 bases). The CDR3 nucleotides are TGTGCCAGCAGCCCGCTAGCCAACACCGGGGAGCTGTTTTTT. Residues: CASSPLANTGELFF.